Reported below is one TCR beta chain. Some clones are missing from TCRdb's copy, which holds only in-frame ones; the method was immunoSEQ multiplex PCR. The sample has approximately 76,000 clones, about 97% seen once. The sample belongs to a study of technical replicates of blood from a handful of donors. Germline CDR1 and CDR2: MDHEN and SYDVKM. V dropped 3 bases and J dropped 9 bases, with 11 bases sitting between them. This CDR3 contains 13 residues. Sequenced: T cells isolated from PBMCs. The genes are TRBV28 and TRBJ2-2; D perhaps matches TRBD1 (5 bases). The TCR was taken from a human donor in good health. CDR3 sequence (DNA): TGTGCCAGCAGTTTGGGGCTAGGACGGGAGCTGTTTTTT. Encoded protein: CASSLGLGRELFF.